Below, 32 T cell receptor beta chains from the same sample are listed, as sequenced in a study of blood T cell repertoires in COVID-19. Here immunoSEQ multiplex PCR was the method, and the copy in TCRdb shows in-frame clones only, minus some. The sample shows about 210,000 clones, about 83% of them seen only once. Sequencing was done on a sample of peripheral blood. All receptors derive from a man in his fifties with active or convalescent COVID-19.

This clone was seen only a few times. The chain is built from TRBV6-2 or TRBV6-3 and TRBJ2-4, with 7 bases fitting TRBD1. Germline V gives CDR1 MNHEY, CDR2 SVGEGT. The CDR3 has 16 amino acids. V lost 0 bases and J lost 6; bases outside the gene matches: 8. This chain's CDR3 is CASSYSLDRELNIQYF. Here the CDR3 DNA reads TGTGCCAGCAGTTACTCGTTAGACAGGGAGTTAAACATTCAGTACTTC.

The J gene is TRBJ1-1, the V gene TRBV5-1, with TRBD1 matching over 7 bases. The CDR3 is 14 residues long. Germline V gene sequence: CDR1 SGHRS, CDR2 YFSETQ. Unmatched junction bases numbered 4, after V lost 4 bases and J lost 1 base. CDR3 in amino acids: CASSRDRTNTEAFF. In DNA, the CDR3 is TGCGCCAGCAGCAGGGACAGAACGAACACTGAAGCTTTCTTT.

J is TRBJ2-2 and V is TRBV7-9; D possibly corresponds to TRBD1 (5 bases). The CDR3 has 14 residues. Germline CDR1 and CDR2: SEHNR and FQNEAQ (reference sequence). V gave up 1 base and J gave up 7 bases, with 10 bases separating them. CDR3 DNA: TGTGCCAGCAGCTTAGAACTGCAGGGCGGGGAGCTGTTTTTT. This sequence encodes CASSLELQGGELFF.

This clone appeared many times. The chain links TRBV4-2 to TRBJ2-7, with TRBD2 matching over 14 bases. V gave up 4 bases and J gave up 6 bases; unmatched junction bases: 11. This CDR3 comprises 17 residues. From germline, CDR1 is LGHNA and CDR2 YNFKEQ. The CDR3 DNA reads TGTGCCAGCAGCCCAAGTCGGGGGGGACTAGCGGGAGCCGAGCAGTACTTC. Protein sequence: CASSPSRGGLAGAEQYF.

V gene TRBV9 combines with J gene TRBJ1-3; 8 positions match TRBD1. The germline V gene encodes CDR1 SGDLS and CDR2 YYNGEE. The CDR3 is 17 residues long. The trim removed 0 bases at V and 1 base at J, leaving 6 bases unmatched. CDR3 in DNA: TGTGCCAGCAGCGTAGGCCCAGGGGGCGGATCTGGAAACACCATATATTTT. Its protein is CASSVGPGGGSGNTIYF. The full variable domain, completed using reference TRBV9 and TRBJ1-3, is DSGVTQTPKHLITATGQRVTLRCSPRSGDLSVYWYQQSLDQGLQFLIQYYNGEERAKGNILERFSAQQFPDLHSELNLSSLELGDSALYFCASSVGPGGGSGNTIYFGEGSWLTVV.

The CDR3 loop is CASNRQGAMNTEAFF. The DNA for the CDR3 is TGTGCCAGCAACAGACAGGGGGCGATGAACACTGAAGCTTTCTTT. This rearrangement joins TRBV6-5 to TRBJ1-1, with TRBD1 matching 10 bases. The CDR3 covers 15 residues. J gave up 0 bases and V 7 bases, and 5 bases lay outside the gene matches. The germline V gene has CDR1 MNHEY and CDR2 SVGAGI.

V and J are TRBV6-6 and TRBJ1-2; 7 positions match TRBD1. Germline CDR1 is MNHNY and CDR2 is SVGAGI (reference sequence). After removal of 4 bases from V and 8 bases from J, the junction contained 7 bases not matched to a gene. The CDR3 covers 13 residues. CDR3: CASSSQGEGGYTF. As DNA, the CDR3 is TGTGCCAGCAGTTCCCAGGGGGAAGGAGGCTACACCTTC.

The genes are TRBV5-1 and TRBJ2-7; possible D gene TRBD2, 5 bases. The CDR3 totals 12 residues. The V and J ends lost 4 bases and 5 bases respectively, with 10 bases between them. Germline V lookup: CDR1 SGHRS, CDR2 YFSETQ. CDR3 region: CASSHDGNEQYF. CDR3 in DNA: TGCGCCAGCAGCCACGACGGGAACGAGCAGTACTTC. The full variable domain, in which reference TRBV5-1 and TRBJ2-7 provide the parts outside the CDR3, is KAGVTQTPRYLIKTRGQQVTLSCSPISGHRSVSWYQQTPGQGLQFLFEYFSETQRNKGNFPGRFSGRQFSNSRSEMNVSTLELGDSALYLCASSHDGNEQYFGPGTRLTVT.

This chain links TRBV7-9 with TRBJ2-3, with TRBD2 as a possible D gene (6 bases). Germline values: CDR1 SEHNR, CDR2 FQNEAQ (reference sequence). The CDR3 extends over 14 amino acids. The V and J ends lost 2 bases and 4 bases respectively, with 10 bases between them. The CDR3 DNA sequence: TGTGCCAGCAGCTTACGGTGGGAGGCAGATACGCAGTATTTT. Amino acids: CASSLRWEADTQYF.

This clone was seen a single time. The chain uses TRBV29-1 and TRBJ1-2, with a tentative D call TRBD1 (5 bases). Trimming left V 7 bases short and J 6 bases short, with 15 bases between. The V gene's germline CDR1 is SQVTM and CDR2 ANQGSEA. The CDR3 has 12 amino acids. CDR3 region: CSAFRDSDGYTF. The CDR3, as DNA: TGCAGCGCCTTCAGGGATTCGGATGGCTACACCTTC.

The CDR3 DNA is TGTGCCAGCAGCGAATCGACAGGAGACTCCTACGAGCAGTACTTC. The encoded protein is CASSESTGDSYEQYF. The chain has TRBV9 and TRBJ2-7; possible D gene TRBD1, 6 bases. The CDR3 loop spans 15 amino acids. V shed 3 bases and J shed 0 bases, with 13 bases lying between them. Germline lookup yields CDR1 SGDLS and CDR2 YYNGEE. The variable domain in full, with the rest retrieved from reference TRBV9 and TRBJ2-7, is DSGVTQTPKHLITATGQRVTLRCSPRSGDLSVYWYQQSLDQGLQFLIQYYNGEERAKGNILERFSAQQFPDLHSELNLSSLELGDSALYFCASSESTGDSYEQYFGPGTRLTVT.

This clone showed up just once. J is TRBJ1-2 and V is TRBV12-3 or TRBV12-4; weak D call: TRBD1 (5 bases). CDR3 length: 13 amino acids. The V end was cut by 8 bases, the J end by 5 bases, with 15 bases between. The CDR3 DNA reads TGTGCCAGCCGAGCAGGGCCCCTTTATGGCTACACCTTC. It specifies CASRAGPLYGYTF.

The V gene is TRBV6-1, the J gene TRBJ1-2; D gene unclear. V lost 0 bases to trimming and J lost 5 bases, with 13 bases between them. This CDR3 comprises 15 residues. CDR1 is MNHNS and CDR2 is SASEGT in the germline V gene. The CDR3 nucleotides are TGTGCCAGCAGTGAAGCCCCCCAGTCCCATTATGGCTACACCTTC. Its protein is CASSEAPQSHYGYTF.

The rearrangement uses TRBV25-1 and TRBJ2-1; weak D call: TRBD2 (6 bases). CDR1 and CDR2 from the germline V gene are MGHDK and SYGVNS. The CDR3 sequence is 18 residues long. V lost 0 bases to trimming and J lost 5 bases, with 20 bases between them. CDR3 coding DNA: TGTGCCAGCAGTGAATATCTTAGCGGATCGAGTTCCCACAATGAGCAGTTCTTC. This translates into CASSEYLSGSSSHNEQFF.

V and J are TRBV10-3 and TRBJ1-2, with 7 bases identical to TRBD1. The CDR3 totals 18 residues. With 10 bases clipped from V and 7 bases from J, the junction kept 27 bases outside the gene matches. Germline CDR1 reads ENHRY; CDR2 reads SYGVKD. CDR3 DNA sequence: TGTGCCACCGAGGTGGACAGGTGGGCCACGTGGGGCACTGGTGGCTACACCTTC. Amino acid sequence: CATEVDRWATWGTGGYTF.

The chain is built from TRBV4-2 and TRBJ2-1; perhaps TRBD2 as D (6 bases). This CDR3 has 16 residues. The germline V and J ends were trimmed by 4 bases and 0 bases, with 13 bases remaining between them. The germline CDR1 and CDR2 sequences are LGHNA and YNFKEQ. CDR3 amino acids: CASSPTSFSSYNEQFF. DNA of the CDR3: TGTGCCAGCAGCCCCACTAGCTTTAGCTCCTACAATGAGCAGTTCTTC.

This sequence joins TRBV24-1 and TRBJ1-2; the match to TRBD1 covers 7 bases. This CDR3 has 15 residues. Germline CDR1 reads KGHDR; CDR2 reads SFDVKD. The trim removed 4 bases at V and 1 base at J, leaving 5 bases unmatched. The CDR3 sequence: CATSEGTEGNYGYTF. Written as DNA, the CDR3 is TGTGCCACCAGTGAGGGGACAGAGGGTAACTATGGCTACACCTTC.

This clone has only a few counts. The chain has TRBV12-5 and TRBJ1-2, with unresolved D. V was pared by 2 bases and J by 4 bases, with 11 bases between. CDR1 is LGHNT and CDR2 is FRNRAP in the germline V gene. CDR3 length equals 14 residues. In nucleotides, the CDR3 is TGTGCTAGTGGTTTGCCACGGAGGGCCTATGGCTACACCTTC. Protein: CASGLPRRAYGYTF. Variable domain in full (rest from reference TRBV12-5 and TRBJ1-2): DARVTQTPRHKVTEMGQEVTMRCQPILGHNTVFWYRQTMMQGLELLAYFRNRAPLDDSGMPKDRFSAEMPDATLATLKIQPSEPRDSAVYFCASGLPRRAYGYTFGSGTRLTVV.

The V call is TRBV3-1 (or the pseudogene TRBV3-2), the J call TRBJ2-5, with 10 bases matching TRBD2. This CDR3 region has 16 residues. Unmatched junction bases numbered 7, after V lost 1 base and J lost 5 bases. Germline loops: CDR1 LGHDT, CDR2 YNNKEL (reference sequence). The CDR3 reads CASSQGSAGGPETQYF. The CDR3 region has the DNA TGTGCCAGCAGCCAAGGTTCAGCGGGGGGGCCGGAGACCCAGTACTTC.

The chain couples TRBV11-3 to TRBJ2-7; tentatively, D is TRBD1 (6 bases). Deletions cut 0 bases from V and 6 bases from J, with 6 bases between. CDR1 is SGHNT and CDR2 is YENEEA in the germline V gene. This CDR3 has 12 amino acids. The CDR3 sequence: CASSLEGGEQYF. CDR3 coding DNA: TGTGCCAGCAGCTTAGAAGGGGGCGAGCAGTACTTC.

The rearrangement uses TRBV5-1 and TRBJ2-5; D not resolved. CDR1 is SGHRS, CDR2 YFSETQ, per germline. The germline V and J ends were trimmed by 0 bases and 3 bases, with 9 bases remaining between them. The CDR3 loop spans 14 amino acids. Written as DNA, the CDR3 is TGCGCCAGCAGCTTGGCTAACAGTAAAGAGACCCAGTACTTC. It translates to CASSLANSKETQYF.

With respect to this clone: Different DNA sequences within this sample yield the same CDR3. The chain couples TRBV9 to TRBJ2-2; D might be TRBD2 (7 bases). The ends were cut back, 3 bases at V and 4 bases at J, with 19 bases in the middle. Germline V gene sequence: CDR1 SGDLS, CDR2 YYNGEE. This CDR3 spans 17 amino acids. Written as DNA, the CDR3 is TGTGCCAGCAGCGGCAACATGGGAGGGGGGCTCACCGGGGAGCTGTTTTTT. Its protein product is CASSGNMGGGLTGELFF. The whole variable domain, filled in from reference TRBV9 and TRBJ2-2, reads DSGVTQTPKHLITATGQRVTLRCSPRSGDLSVYWYQQSLDQGLQFLIQYYNGEERAKGNILERFSAQQFPDLHSELNLSSLELGDSALYFCASSGNMGGGLTGELFFGEGSRLTVL.

The chain links TRBV10-3 to TRBJ1-5; D gene uncertain. Trimming removed 5 bases from V and 0 bases from J, with 11 bases in between. The CDR3 is made up of 15 amino acids. The germline CDR1 and CDR2 sequences are ENHRY and SYGVKD. The CDR3 reads CAISLQDYSNQPQHF. CDR3 DNA sequence: TGTGCCATCAGTCTCCAGGACTATAGCAATCAGCCCCAGCATTTT.

The rearrangement uses TRBV15 and TRBJ2-2; maybe TRBD1 (6 bases). CDR3 size: 18 residues. V lost 3 bases and J lost 0, with 17 bases in between. CDR1 is LNHNV, CDR2 YYDKDF, per germline (reference sequence). The CDR3 loop reads CATSRANREAANTGELFF. The DNA of the CDR3 is TGTGCCACCAGCAGGGCCAACAGGGAAGCCGCGAACACCGGGGAGCTGTTTTTT. The whole variable domain, remainder taken from reference TRBV15 and TRBJ2-2, is DAMVIQNPRYQVTQFGKPVTLSCSQTLNHNVMYWYQQKSSQAPKLLFHYYDKDFNNEADTPDNFQSRRPNTSFCFLDIRSPGLGDTAMYLCATSRANREAANTGELFFGEGSRLTVL.

The rearrangement joins TRBV10-2 to TRBJ1-1; D not resolved. CDR1 and CDR2 (germline): WSHSY, SAAADI. The CDR3 length is 14 residues. V shed 3 bases and J shed 0 bases, with 8 bases lying between them. The CDR3 sequence: CASSETVMNTEAFF. The CDR3 bases are TGCGCCAGCAGTGAAACAGTCATGAACACTGAAGCTTTCTTT.

The chain recombines TRBV9 with TRBJ1-4; D might be TRBD1 (5 bases). In germline, CDR1 is SGDLS, CDR2 YYNGEE. This CDR3 contains 14 residues. V was cut by 4 bases and J by 8 bases, with 15 bases left in between. The CDR3, as DNA: TGTGCCAGCAGCCCGAGCGGGGGGTACGAAAAACTGTTTTTT. It specifies CASSPSGGYEKLFF.

The chain is built from TRBV20-1 and TRBJ1-1; D unclear. CDR3 length: 10 residues. CDR1 and CDR2 (germline): DFQATT, SNEGSKA (reference sequence). Trimming removed 6 bases from V and 6 bases from J, with 8 bases in between. The CDR3 loop reads CSAPIPEAFF. CDR3 in DNA: TGCAGTGCCCCCATCCCTGAAGCTTTCTTT.

Only one count was recorded for this clone. The chain employs TRBV5-1 and TRBJ2-1; 14 bases align to TRBD2. The CDR3 length is 16 residues. V dropped 4 bases and J dropped 3; count of bases not matched to a gene: 3. CDR1 and CDR2 (germline): SGHRS, YFSETQ. CDR3 DNA sequence: TGCGCCAGCAGCCGGACTAGCGGGGGGATCTACAATGAGCAGTTCTTC. This codes for CASSRTSGGIYNEQFF.

V is TRBV4-1 and J is TRBJ1-2; 7 bases are shared with TRBD1. V shed 1 base, J shed 3 bases, and the junction held 5 bases outside the gene matches. The CDR3 loop spans 15 amino acids. Germline CDR1 reads MGHRA; CDR2 reads YSYEKL. The CDR3 nucleotides read TGCGCCAGCAGCCAAGCTGACAGGGTCGACTATGGCTACACCTTC. Translated: CASSQADRVDYGYTF.

The chain joins TRBV10-3 to TRBJ1-6, with D perhaps matching TRBD1 (6 bases). V lost 3 bases and J 14 bases, leaving 26 bases between the germline ends. This CDR3 comprises 17 residues. Germline V gene data show CDR1 as ENHRY and CDR2 as SYGVKD. The chain's CDR3 is CAISDPSGQGLYDTLHF. The CDR3 region has the DNA TGTGCCATCAGTGACCCTTCGGGACAAGGGCTATATGATACCCTCCACTTT.

This chain links TRBV6-5 with TRBJ1-3; D uncertain. CDR3 length equals 13 residues. Looked up from germline, CDR1 is MNHEY and CDR2 is SVGAGI. The V end was cut by 2 bases, the J end by 6 bases, with 8 bases between. The CDR3 here is CASSYGQKNTIYF. CDR3 nucleotide sequence: TGTGCCAGCAGTTACGGGCAGAAAAACACCATATATTTT.

The chain joins TRBV6-1 to TRBJ1-1; D perhaps matches TRBD1 (5 bases). The CDR3 is made up of 13 amino acids. Per the germline V gene, CDR1 is MNHNS and CDR2 is SASEGT. Trimming removed 6 bases at V and 3 bases at J, with 11 bases between. The chain's CDR3 is CASRRRDYTEAFF. The CDR3 DNA reads as TGTGCCAGCAGACGACGGGACTACACTGAAGCTTTCTTT.